The 9 T cell receptor beta chains below all came from one sample that was sequenced in a study of human T cells and chemical hapten exposure. TCRdb reprocessed the RACE reads with MiXCR, giving one entry per CDR3 protein. The sample yields approximately 85,000 distinct CDR3 sequences, around 9.6% seen once. Time point noted: patch test 2, 6 weeks after DPC sensitization. Treatment: therapeutic diphenylcyclopropenone sensitization with weekly scalp DPC. This sample comprised whole blood, obtained in connection with sensitization to the hapten diphenylcyclopropenone (DPC). These receptors originate from a woman aged 25-40 years with alopecia areata. Some clones in this sample may be carry-over from other donors' samples.

This clonotype showed up many times. The rearrangement links TRBV7-2 to TRBJ2-2, with D tentatively TRBD2 (5 bases). Per germline, CDR1 SGHTA and CDR2 FQGNSA. CDR3 size: 15 residues. Trimming shortened V by 5 bases and J by 4 bases, and 14 bases separated the two germline ends. CDR3 loop: CASSRGYSGTGELFF. The CDR3 bases are TGTGCCAGCAGCCGGGGTTACTCGGGCACCGGGGAGCTGTTTTTT.

The gene calls are TRBV20-1 and TRBJ1-4, with 7 bases matching TRBD1. Germline V CDR1 and CDR2: DFQATT, SNEGSKA (reference sequence). After removal of 3 bases from V and 10 bases from J, the junction contained 14 bases not matched to a gene. The CDR3 contains 15 residues. CDR3 protein: CSARDSGTVIGKLFF. The DNA for the CDR3 is TGCAGTGCTAGGGATTCCGGGACAGTTATCGGAAAACTGTTTTTT.

As DNA, the CDR3 is TGTGCCAGCAGCAGACGTGGGAACACTGAAGCTTTCTTT. Its translation: CASSRRGNTEAFF. This chain uses TRBV12-3 or TRBV12-4 with TRBJ1-1; D is undetermined. This CDR3 has 13 residues. The V and J ends lost 6 bases and 1 base respectively, with 9 bases between them.

This chain connects TRBV29-1 to TRBJ2-7; TRBD1 matches at 12 bases. Germline CDR1 SQVTM, CDR2 ANQGSEA. V was pared by 6 bases and J by 6 bases, with 3 bases of the junction left unmatched. This CDR3 contains 12 residues. CDR3 loop: CSVGQGAIEQYF. CDR3 bases: TGCAGCGTGGGACAGGGGGCAATCGAGCAGTACTTC.

In its sample, this clonotype was seen many times. The chain combines TRBV18 with TRBJ1-2, with D perhaps TRBD1 (5 bases). Trimming shortened V by 4 bases and J by 2 bases, and 8 bases separated the two germline ends. Germline CDR1 is KGHSH and CDR2 is LQKENI. The CDR3 extends over 13 amino acids. The CDR3: CASSRGGNYGYTF. The DNA for the CDR3 is TGTGCCAGCTCACGCGGGGGGAACTATGGCTACACCTTC.

The chain links TRBV28 to TRBJ2-5; 13 positions match TRBD2. Germline CDR1 reads MDHEN; CDR2 reads SYDVKM. V gave up 5 bases and J gave up 3 bases; unmatched junction bases: 9. The CDR3 is 17 residues long. This CDR3 is CASSPGTSGMMEETQYF. CDR3 nucleotides: TGTGCCAGCAGTCCCGGGACTAGCGGGATGATGGAAGAGACCCAGTACTTC. The full variable domain, in which reference TRBV28 and TRBJ2-5 provide the parts outside the CDR3, is DVKVTQSSRYLVKRTGEKVFLECVQDMDHENMFWYRQDPGLGLRLIYFSYDVKMKEKGDIPEGYSVSREKKERFSLILESASTNQTSMYLCASSPGTSGMMEETQYFGPGTRLLVL.

The CDR3: CASSRRDQGEQFF. The CDR3 nucleotides are TGTGCCAGCAGCCGTAGAGACCAGGGGGAGCAGTTCTTC. J is TRBJ2-1 and V is TRBV7-6, with D tentatively TRBD1 (6 bases). This CDR3 has 13 amino acids. The V end was cut by 5 bases, the J end by 10 bases, with 15 bases between. Germline V gene sequence: CDR1 SGHVS, CDR2 FNYEAQ.

Only a few counts were recorded for this clonotype. The CDR3 sequence: CASSYSSQGPLSGNTIYF. CDR3 in DNA: TGTGCCAGCAGTTACTCTTCGCAGGGGCCTCTCTCTGGAAACACCATATATTTT. The chain has TRBV6-6 and TRBJ1-3, with a weak D call TRBD1 (6 bases). V was cut by 0 bases and J by 0 bases, with 15 bases left in between. The CDR3 runs 18 residues. In germline, CDR1 is MNHNY, CDR2 SVGAGI (reference sequence).

This clonotype was seen more than once but under ten times. The chain uses TRBV6-2 or TRBV6-3 and TRBJ2-4; the D gene is possibly TRBD1 (5 bases). Germline CDR1 reads MNHEY; CDR2 reads SVGEGT. The CDR3 has 14 amino acids. Deletions cut 6 bases from V and 4 bases from J, with 13 bases between. The CDR3 DNA is TGTGCCAGCAGGGCTACGACAGTTAAAAACATTCAGTACTTC. It encodes CASRATTVKNIQYF.